These 32 T cell receptor beta chains originate from one sample sequenced in a study of blood T cell repertoires in COVID-19. The repertoire was sequenced with immunoSEQ multiplex PCR; TCRdb's copy has only in-frame clones and lacks some. The table has 45,000 to 70,000 clones, 65% to 90% seen once. The sequencing input was peripheral blood. Receptors originate from an elderly woman with active or convalescent COVID-19.

The rearrangement joins TRBV27 to TRBJ2-7; TRBD1 agrees at 12 bases. CDR3 length equals 14 residues. The V segment lost 6 bases and the J segment 6 bases; nucleotides outside the gene matches: 6. Per the germline V gene, CDR1 is MNHEY and CDR2 is SMNVEV (reference sequence). As DNA, the CDR3 is TGTGCCAGCAGATACCGGGACAGGGGGCCCGAGCAGTACTTC. Amino acid sequence: CASRYRDRGPEQYF.

The chain joins TRBV5-4 to TRBJ1-4; D is unresolved. Germline V gives CDR1 SGHNT, CDR2 YYREEE (reference sequence). The CDR3 extends over 16 amino acids. Trimming shortened V by 2 bases and J by 0 bases, and 11 bases separated the two germline ends. The CDR3 here is CASSFGGKSTNEKLFF. For the CDR3, the DNA is TGTGCCAGCAGCTTCGGCGGAAAATCAACTAATGAAAAACTGTTTTTT.

The chain is built from TRBV6-2 or TRBV6-3 and TRBJ1-5, with TRBD1 as a possible D gene (5 bases). This CDR3 has 14 amino acids. Trimming removed 6 bases from V and 7 bases from J, with 16 bases in between. CDR1 MNHEY and CDR2 SVGEGT come from the germline V gene. The CDR3, as DNA: TGTGCCAGCAGCCGCGGTGGGGGAGGACAGCCCCAGCATTTT. Translating gives CASSRGGGGQPQHF.

J is TRBJ2-6 and V is TRBV7-2, with D tentatively TRBD2 (5 bases). Germline loops: CDR1 SGHTA, CDR2 FQGNSA. CDR3 length: 16 residues. The ends were cut back, 1 base at V and 2 bases at J, with 9 bases in the middle. The CDR3 DNA follows: TGTGCCAGCAGCTTAGGGGGAGCGGCTGGGGCCAACGTCCTGACTTTC. It yields the protein CASSLGGAAGANVLTF.

This clone showed up just a few times. V gene TRBV4-2 combines with J gene TRBJ1-4, with a possible D match to TRBD1 (6 bases). CDR3 size: 18 residues. Germline CDR1 is LGHNA and CDR2 is YNFKEQ. The V end lost 0 bases, the J end lost 0 bases, and 14 bases lay between the germline ends. CDR3 DNA: TGTGCCAGCAGCCAAGATCTGACAGGATATTCAACTAATGAAAAACTGTTTTTT. Translated, it gives CASSQDLTGYSTNEKLFF.

CDR3 sequence: CASSLLEYEQFF. DNA of the CDR3: TGTGCCAGCAGCCTTCTTGAGTATGAGCAGTTCTTC. V is TRBV28 and J is TRBJ2-1; D is unresolved. The CDR3 has 12 residues. Trimming removed 6 bases at V and 8 bases at J, with 11 bases between. Germline loops: CDR1 MDHEN, CDR2 SYDVKM.

This chain links TRBV10-3 with TRBJ2-1; 15 nucleotides match TRBD2. Germline values: CDR1 ENHRY, CDR2 SYGVKD. V gave up 4 bases and J gave up 7 bases; unmatched junction bases: 5. CDR3 length: 16 residues. The CDR3 DNA follows: TGTGCCATCAGTGGGACTAGCGGGGGGGCGAGGAATGAGCAGTTCTTC. Translated: CAISGTSGGARNEQFF.

The chain links TRBV2 to TRBJ2-3; TRBD2 matches at 7 bases. Germline assignment: CDR1 SNHLY and CDR2 FYNNEI. CDR3 size: 15 residues. V was pared by 6 bases and J by 4 bases, with 10 bases of the junction left unmatched. The CDR3 nucleotides read TGTGCCAGCAGCCGCGGACTAGTGGGGGCAGATACGCAGTATTTT. Translating it yields CASSRGLVGADTQYF.

This chain links TRBV6-1 with TRBJ2-3; TRBD2 aligns across 7 bases. The J segment lost 3 bases and the V segment lost 2 bases, leaving 2 bases of the junction unmatched. This CDR3 contains 14 residues. From germline, CDR1 is MNHNS and CDR2 SASEGT. Written as DNA, the CDR3 is TGTGCCAGCAGTGAATTGCGGGGGACAGATACGCAGTATTTT. Its translation is CASSELRGTDTQYF.

This clone was observed a single time. The rearrangement links TRBV6-5 to TRBJ1-5, with D possibly TRBD1 on 6 matching bases. This CDR3 has 14 amino acids. Trimming shortened V by 5 bases and J by 3 bases, and 11 bases separated the two germline ends. The germline CDR1 and CDR2 sequences are MNHEY and SVGAGI. The CDR3 here is CASSNRDTNQPQHF. CDR3 nucleotides: TGTGCCAGCAGTAACCGGGACACCAATCAGCCCCAGCATTTT.

The chain combines TRBV7-8 with TRBJ1-2; D ambiguous. From germline, CDR1 is SGHVS and CDR2 FQNEAQ. Deletions cut 2 bases from V and 6 bases from J, with 16 bases between. This CDR3 is built from 15 residues. CDR3 sequence: CASSLNSVGSNGYTF. CDR3 DNA: TGTGCCAGCAGCTTAAATAGCGTAGGGAGTAATGGCTACACCTTC.

V is TRBV5-1 and J is TRBJ1-5; 8 nucleotides match TRBD1. There are 14 residues in the CDR3. V lost 4 bases, J lost 7 bases, and 7 bases stayed unmatched. The germline V gene has CDR1 SGHRS and CDR2 YFSETQ. CDR3 in DNA: TGCGCCAGCAGCCCACAGGGGGGGGGCCAGCCCCAGCATTTT. Translation: CASSPQGGGQPQHF.

This clone occurred once. The chain's CDR3 is CASSEPQETQYF. The DNA of the CDR3 is TGCGCCAGCAGCGAGCCGCAAGAGACCCAGTACTTC. V is TRBV5-1 and J is TRBJ2-5, with unresolved D. The CDR3 contains 12 residues. With 4 bases removed from V and 2 bases from J, the gap between germline ends came to 6 bases. The germline V gene encodes CDR1 SGHRS and CDR2 YFSETQ.

V is TRBV19 and J is TRBJ2-3; tentatively, D is TRBD2 (7 bases). This CDR3 spans 14 amino acids. Germline CDR1 reads LNHDA; CDR2 reads SQIVND (reference sequence). V lost 7 bases and J lost 7, with 18 bases in between. CDR3 amino acids: CASTSTGGRNTQYF. In nucleotides, the CDR3 is TGTGCCAGTACCTCCACGGGGGGCAGAAATACGCAGTATTTT.

This clone came up once. The rearrangement joins TRBV7-8 to TRBJ1-3; 9 bases match TRBD1. The J segment lost 1 base and the V segment lost 5 bases, leaving 6 bases of the junction unmatched. This CDR3 has 16 amino acids. Germline V gene data show CDR1 as SGHVS and CDR2 as FQNEAQ. The CDR3 nucleotides read TGTGCCAGCAGCGTTCGACAGGGGGTATCTGGAAACACCATATATTTT. This codes for CASSVRQGVSGNTIYF. Based on the CDR3 plus reference TRBV7-8 and TRBJ1-3, the full variable domain is GAGVSQSPRYKVAKRGQDVALRCDPISGHVSLFWYQQALGQGPEFLTYFQNEAQLDKSGLPSDRFFAERPEGSVSTLKIQRTQQEDSAVYLCASSVRQGVSGNTIYFGEGSWLTVV.

This chain links TRBV5-3 with TRBJ1-4; D remains unclear. TRBV5-3 is an open reading frame whose function is uncertain. Trimming removed 4 bases from V and 7 bases from J, with 8 bases in between. This CDR3 spans 12 amino acids. The CDR3 DNA reads TGTGCCAGAAGCCCGAGATTTGAAAAACTGTTTTTT. It yields the protein CARSPRFEKLFF.

V gene TRBV10-3 combines with J gene TRBJ1-1; a weak D match, TRBD1 (5 bases). There are 13 residues in the CDR3. The germline V and J ends were trimmed by 2 bases and 5 bases, with 9 bases remaining between them. Per the germline V gene, CDR1 is ENHRY and CDR2 is SYGVKD. The CDR3 loop is CAISEQEGTEAFF. The CDR3 DNA reads as TGTGCCATCAGTGAGCAGGAGGGGACTGAAGCTTTCTTT.

There are a few counts of this clone. This chain links TRBV29-1 with TRBJ1-2, with a tentative D call TRBD1 (6 bases). Germline V lookup: CDR1 SQVTM, CDR2 ANQGSEA. The CDR3 runs to 11 residues. Trimming stripped 7 bases from V and 7 bases from J, with 13 bases between. This CDR3 is CSATAGAGYTF. DNA of the CDR3: TGCAGCGCCACAGCAGGGGCTGGCTACACCTTC.

J is TRBJ1-5 and V is TRBV3-1 (or the pseudogene TRBV3-2); 7 nucleotides line up with TRBD1. The germline V gene encodes CDR1 LGHDT and CDR2 YNNKEL (reference sequence). The V segment lost 5 bases and the J segment 2 bases; nucleotides outside the gene matches: 0. The CDR3 totals 13 residues. CDR3 DNA sequence: TGTGCCAGCAGCGGGACAGGCAATCAGCCCCAGCATTTT. The encoded protein is CASSGTGNQPQHF.

This chain connects TRBV6-5 to TRBJ1-2, with 8 bases lining up with TRBD1. The length of the CDR3 is 13 residues. Germline V CDR1 and CDR2: MNHEY, SVGAGI. With 4 bases clipped from V and 13 bases from J, the junction kept 11 bases outside the gene matches. The CDR3 loop is CASSSDGQGGSTF. The CDR3 nucleotides read TGTGCCAGCAGTTCGGACGGACAGGGTGGATCCACCTTC.

The rearrangement links TRBV6-4 to TRBJ1-2, with D possibly matching TRBD1 (5 bases). V was pared by 2 bases and J by 4 bases, with 11 bases between. This CDR3 comprises 14 residues. Per the germline V gene, CDR1 is MRHNA and CDR2 is SNTAGT. CDR3 sequence (DNA): TGTGCCAGCAGTGACGGGCAGGGCGCCTATGGCTACACCTTC. It yields the protein CASSDGQGAYGYTF.

J is TRBJ2-3 and V is TRBV5-4; 11 bases fit TRBD2. Germline V gene sequence: CDR1 SGHNT, CDR2 YYREEE (reference sequence). J was trimmed by 14 bases and V by 3 bases; bases with no gene match: 5. The CDR3 covers 12 residues. CDR3 region: CASSSTSGGWYF. The CDR3 DNA is TGTGCCAGCAGCTCCACTAGCGGGGGCTGGTATTTT.

The J gene is TRBJ2-1, the V gene TRBV2, with D perhaps matching TRBD1 (5 bases). The length of the CDR3 is 14 residues. Germline V lookup: CDR1 SNHLY, CDR2 FYNNEI. V was shortened by 2 bases and J by 3 bases, with 8 bases between the two germline ends. DNA for the CDR3: TGTGCCAGCAGTGAATTCGACAGCTACAATGAGCAGTTCTTC. Translation gives CASSEFDSYNEQFF.

This chain connects TRBV10-3 to TRBJ1-6; D gene uncertain. The CDR3 spans 13 residues. Between the trimmed V and J ends, which lost 0 bases and 7 bases, there was a span of 4 bases. Per the germline V gene, CDR1 is ENHRY and CDR2 is SYGVKD. CDR3 region: CAISESENSPLHF. The CDR3 DNA reads TGTGCCATCAGTGAGTCTGAGAATTCACCCCTCCACTTT.

V usage is TRBV5-6 and J usage is TRBJ1-1, with a possible D match to TRBD1 (6 bases). Germline V gives CDR1 SGHDT, CDR2 YYEEEE. V was clipped by 1 base and J by 0 bases, with 10 bases between them. The CDR3 is 15 amino acids. CDR3: CASSLRGTMNTEAFF. The CDR3 DNA follows: TGTGCCAGCAGCTTGAGAGGGACAATGAACACTGAAGCTTTCTTT.

V gene TRBV2 combines with J gene TRBJ2-7; 9 bases agree with TRBD1. The CDR3 extends over 14 amino acids. Germline lookup yields CDR1 SNHLY and CDR2 FYNNEI. Germline trimming cut 6 bases from V and 4 bases from J; bases unmatched to any gene: 7. The CDR3 here is CASRPGQGNYEQYF. For the CDR3, the DNA is TGTGCCAGCAGGCCGGGACAGGGCAATTACGAGCAGTACTTC.

In DNA form, the CDR3 reads TGTGCCAGTAGACGACAGGGGATGAACACTGAAGCTTTCTTT. Its translation is CASRRQGMNTEAFF. The V gene is TRBV19, the J gene TRBJ1-1, with 8 bases fitting TRBD1. V was clipped by 6 bases and J by 0 bases; unmatched bases: 3. The CDR3 extends over 14 amino acids. Germline loops: CDR1 LNHDA, CDR2 SQIVND (reference sequence).

The chain employs TRBV28 and TRBJ1-2, with D tentatively TRBD1 (5 bases). Looked up from germline, CDR1 is MDHEN and CDR2 is SYDVKM. Trimming cost V 5 bases and J 3 bases, with 13 bases left between them. The CDR3 totals 14 residues. This CDR3 reads CASSTSWGDYGYTF. In nucleotides, the CDR3 is TGTGCCAGCAGTACCTCCTGGGGGGACTATGGCTACACCTTC.

The chain carries TRBV25-1 and TRBJ2-3; D gene unclear. Trimming left V 3 bases short and J 0 bases short, with 10 bases between. The CDR3 loop spans 15 amino acids. The germline V gene encodes CDR1 MGHDK and CDR2 SYGVNS. The CDR3 region has the DNA TGTGCCAGCAGTGATCTCCGGTCTAGCACAGATACGCAGTATTTT. This codes for CASSDLRSSTDTQYF. Variable domain in full (rest from reference TRBV25-1 and TRBJ2-3): EADIYQTPRYLVIGTGKKITLECSQTMGHDKMYWYQQDPGMELHLIHYSYGVNSTEKGDLSSESTVSRIRTEHFPLTLESARPSHTSQYLCASSDLRSSTDTQYFGPGTRLTVL.

This clone was observed a few times. The V and J genes are TRBV10-3 and TRBJ2-1, with 11 bases lining up with TRBD2. V shed 10 bases, J shed 9 bases, and the junction held 11 bases outside the gene matches. Germline V gene lookup returns CDR1 ENHRY and CDR2 SYGVKD. This CDR3 region has 14 residues. The CDR3 sequence is CATLPSGGLTEQFF. The CDR3 nucleotides are TGTGCCACCCTGCCTAGCGGGGGGCTTACTGAGCAGTTCTTC.

The chain is built from TRBV12-3 or TRBV12-4 and TRBJ1-1; D gene unclear. V was shortened by 5 bases and J by 4 bases, with 8 bases between the two germline ends. This CDR3 is 12 amino acids long. CDR3 nucleotides: TGTGCCAGCAGTCCGGAGTTCACTGAAGCTTTCTTT. As protein: CASSPEFTEAFF.

This chain uses TRBV6-5 with TRBJ2-7, with a possible D match to TRBD2 (5 bases). Trimming removed 2 bases from V and 0 bases from J, with 8 bases in between. Germline CDR1 and CDR2: MNHEY and SVGAGI. The CDR3 totals 14 residues. The CDR3 protein is CASSYRGYSYEQYF. The DNA of the CDR3 is TGTGCCAGCAGTTACCGAGGGTACTCCTACGAGCAGTACTTC.